These 10 T cell receptor beta chains were sequenced from one sample in a study of Ad26.COV2.S vaccination and SARS-CoV-2 variants. TCRdb's copy holds only in-frame clones and misses some; the assay was immunoSEQ multiplex PCR. The data hold nearly 95,000 clones, with about four fifths observed a single time. Here the sequenced sample was peripheral blood, taken after recovery from COVID-19. The receptors originated from a human donor who had recovered from COVID-19.

The rearrangement joins TRBV4-3 to TRBJ1-1; D remains ambiguous. The V and J ends lost 0 bases and 1 base respectively, with 9 bases between them. Germline loops: CDR1 LGHNA, CDR2 YSLEER. The CDR3 sequence is 15 residues long. The CDR3 region is CASSQDESKNTEAFF. The CDR3 coding sequence is TGCGCCAGCAGCCAAGATGAATCCAAGAACACTGAAGCTTTCTTT.

The V gene is TRBV7-6, the J gene TRBJ1-1; D unclear. Trimming pared 6 bases from V and 1 base from J, leaving 15 bases between. Germline CDR1 is SGHVS and CDR2 is FNYEAQ. This CDR3 is built from 15 residues. CDR3 nucleotide sequence: TGTGCCAGCAGAAAAGAGACAAATTCGAACACTGAAGCTTTCTTT. This gives the protein CASRKETNSNTEAFF.

This chain uses TRBV2 with TRBJ1-1; 7 nucleotides align to TRBD1. J was trimmed by 3 bases and V by 0 bases; bases with no gene match: 16. CDR3 length equals 19 residues. Looked up from germline, CDR1 is SNHLY and CDR2 is FYNNEI. The CDR3 sequence is CASSEAVELDRVVDTEAFF. CDR3 nucleotide sequence: TGTGCCAGCAGTGAAGCGGTGGAGTTAGACAGGGTGGTGGACACTGAAGCTTTCTTT. Drawing the rest from reference TRBV2 and TRBJ1-1, the complete variable domain is EPEVTQTPSHQVTQMGQEVILRCVPISNHLYFYWYRQILGQKVEFLVSFYNNEISEKSEIFDDQFSVERPDGSNFTLKIRSTKLEDSAMYFCASSEAVELDRVVDTEAFFGQGTRLTVV.

The chain recombines TRBV10-3 with TRBJ2-1; TRBD1 matches at 9 bases. CDR3 length equals 16 residues. Germline-derived CDR1 and CDR2 are ENHRY and SYGVKD. Germline trimming cut 6 bases from V and 4 bases from J; bases unmatched to any gene: 10. CDR3: CAIREIPGQGYNEQFF. The CDR3 DNA follows: TGTGCCATCAGGGAAATTCCGGGACAGGGATACAATGAGCAGTTCTTC.

The chain combines TRBV5-5 with TRBJ1-1, with 7 bases fitting TRBD1. CDR3 size: 14 residues. After removal of 4 bases from V and 3 bases from J, the junction contained 6 bases not matched to a gene. CDR1 is SGHKS and CDR2 is YYEKEE in the germline V gene (reference sequence). CDR3 amino acids: CASSPRDSYTEAFF. The CDR3 DNA is TGTGCCAGCAGCCCAAGGGACAGCTACACTGAAGCTTTCTTT.

Only a few counts were recorded for this clone. V and J are TRBV28 and TRBJ2-7; TRBD1 matches at 7 bases. Trimming removed 6 bases from V and 3 bases from J; junction bases left unmatched: 11. This CDR3 contains 15 residues. Germline V lookup: CDR1 MDHEN, CDR2 SYDVKM. The CDR3 nucleotides are TGTGCCAGCAGCGTGGGACAGAACAAATACTACGAGCAGTACTTC. Translated, it gives CASSVGQNKYYEQYF. The full variable domain, its missing parts supplied by reference TRBV28 and TRBJ2-7, is DVKVTQSSRYLVKRTGEKVFLECVQDMDHENMFWYRQDPGLGLRLIYFSYDVKMKEKGDIPEGYSVSREKKERFSLILESASTNQTSMYLCASSVGQNKYYEQYFGPGTRLTVT.

V and J are TRBV4-2 and TRBJ1-4; D might be TRBD1 (5 bases). The CDR3 loop spans 15 amino acids. The V gene's germline CDR1 is LGHNA and CDR2 YNFKEQ. The ends were cut back, 4 bases at V and 4 bases at J, with 13 bases in the middle. The CDR3 region is CASSRDSGGNEKLFF. The CDR3 DNA is TGTGCCAGCAGCCGAGACTCGGGGGGTAATGAAAAACTGTTTTTT.

The rearrangement joins TRBV6-6 to TRBJ2-6, with D possibly TRBD1 on 6 matching bases. Germline V gives CDR1 MNHNY, CDR2 SVGAGI (reference sequence). The CDR3 is made up of 19 amino acids. The V end lost 5 bases, the J end lost 0 bases, and 20 bases lay between the germline ends. CDR3 in amino acids: CASSLEPGPGDSGANVLTF. The CDR3 DNA reads TGTGCCAGCAGTCTAGAACCGGGTCCAGGGGACTCTGGGGCCAACGTCCTGACTTTC.

The CDR3 nucleotides read TGTGCCAGCAGTTACCCGCCCGGACAGGGGGCGTGGAATTCACCCCTCCACTTT. Amino acids: CASSYPPGQGAWNSPLHF. V usage is TRBV6-2 or TRBV6-3 and J usage is TRBJ1-6; 11 bases fit TRBD1. Trimming took 2 bases from V and 7 from J; bases not matched to a gene: 10. The length of the CDR3 is 18 residues. CDR1 and CDR2 (germline): MNHEY, SVGEGT.

The chain has TRBV5-1 and TRBJ2-3, with a weak D call TRBD1 (6 bases). CDR1 SGHRS and CDR2 YFSETQ come from the germline V gene. Trimming shortened V by 2 bases and J by 2 bases, and 12 bases separated the two germline ends. There are 15 residues in the CDR3. The CDR3 DNA sequence: TGCGCCAGCAGCTTTAACCGGGACATCACAGATACGCAGTATTTT. It encodes CASSFNRDITDTQYF.